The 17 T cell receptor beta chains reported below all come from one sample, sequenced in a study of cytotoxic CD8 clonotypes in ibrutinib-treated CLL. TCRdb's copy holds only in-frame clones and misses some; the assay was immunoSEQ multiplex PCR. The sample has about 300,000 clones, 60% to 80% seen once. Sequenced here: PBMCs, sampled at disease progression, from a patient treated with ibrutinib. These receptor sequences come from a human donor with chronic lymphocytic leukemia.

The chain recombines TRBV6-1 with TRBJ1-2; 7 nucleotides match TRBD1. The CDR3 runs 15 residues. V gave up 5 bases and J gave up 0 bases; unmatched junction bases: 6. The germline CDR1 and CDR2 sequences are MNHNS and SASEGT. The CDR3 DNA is TGTGCCAGCAGTTCTTACAGGGGATCTAACTATGGCTACACCTTC. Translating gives CASSSYRGSNYGYTF.

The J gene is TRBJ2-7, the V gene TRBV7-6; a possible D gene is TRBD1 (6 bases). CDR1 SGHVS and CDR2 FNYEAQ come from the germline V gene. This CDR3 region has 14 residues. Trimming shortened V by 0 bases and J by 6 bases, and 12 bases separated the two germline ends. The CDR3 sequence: CASSLAALGGEQYF. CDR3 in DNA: TGTGCCAGCAGCTTAGCGGCCTTAGGGGGCGAGCAGTACTTC.

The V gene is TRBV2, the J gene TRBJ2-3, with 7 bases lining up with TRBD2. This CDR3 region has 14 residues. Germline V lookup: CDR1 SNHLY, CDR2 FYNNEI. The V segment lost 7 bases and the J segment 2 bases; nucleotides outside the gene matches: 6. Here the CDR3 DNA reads TGTGCCAGCACAGACAGCGGGGCCACAGATACGCAGTATTTT. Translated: CASTDSGATDTQYF.

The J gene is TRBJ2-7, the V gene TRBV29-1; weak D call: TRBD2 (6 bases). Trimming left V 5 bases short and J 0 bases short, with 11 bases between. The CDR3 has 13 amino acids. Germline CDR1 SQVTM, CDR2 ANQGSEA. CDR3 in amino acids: CSVNSGRSYEQYF. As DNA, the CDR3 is TGCAGCGTTAATAGCGGACGCTCCTACGAGCAGTACTTC.

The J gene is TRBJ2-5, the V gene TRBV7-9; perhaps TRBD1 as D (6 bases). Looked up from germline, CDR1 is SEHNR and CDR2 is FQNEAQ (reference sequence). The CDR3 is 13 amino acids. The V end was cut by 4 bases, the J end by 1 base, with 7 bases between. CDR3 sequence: CASSSRGQETQYF. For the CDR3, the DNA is TGTGCCAGCAGCTCCAGGGGCCAAGAGACCCAGTACTTC.

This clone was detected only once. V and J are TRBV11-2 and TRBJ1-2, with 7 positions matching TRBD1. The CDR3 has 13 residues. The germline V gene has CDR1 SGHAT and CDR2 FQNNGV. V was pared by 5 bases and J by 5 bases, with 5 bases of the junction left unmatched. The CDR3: CASSQGTVYGYTF. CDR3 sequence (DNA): TGTGCCAGCAGCCAAGGGACAGTTTATGGCTACACCTTC.

The CDR3 DNA sequence: TGTGCCAGCAGTTACCCTTTTGCAACTAATGAAAAACTGTTTTTT. Its protein product is CASSYPFATNEKLFF. The chain is built from TRBV28 and TRBJ1-4; no firm D call. The germline V gene has CDR1 MDHEN and CDR2 SYDVKM. V gave up 4 bases and J gave up 0 bases, with 9 bases separating them. The CDR3 consists of 15 residues.

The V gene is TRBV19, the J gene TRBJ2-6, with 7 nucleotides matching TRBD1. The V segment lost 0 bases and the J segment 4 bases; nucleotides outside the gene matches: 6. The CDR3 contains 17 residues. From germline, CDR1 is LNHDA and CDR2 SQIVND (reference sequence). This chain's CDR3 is CASSIEGRGLGANVLTF. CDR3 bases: TGTGCCAGTAGTATAGAGGGCAGGGGGTTGGGGGCCAACGTCCTGACTTTC.

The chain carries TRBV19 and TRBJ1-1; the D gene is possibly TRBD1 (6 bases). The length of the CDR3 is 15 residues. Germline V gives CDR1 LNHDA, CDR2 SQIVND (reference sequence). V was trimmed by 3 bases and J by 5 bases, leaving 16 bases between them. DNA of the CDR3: TGTGCCAGTAGTATCTTACAGGGATTGCGAACTGAAGCTTTCTTT. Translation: CASSILQGLRTEAFF.

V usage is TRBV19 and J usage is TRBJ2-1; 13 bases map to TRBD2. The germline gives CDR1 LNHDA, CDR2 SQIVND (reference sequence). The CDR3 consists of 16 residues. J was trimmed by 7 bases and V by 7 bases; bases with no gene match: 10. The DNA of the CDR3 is TGTGCCAGTACCGAAGGACTAGCGGGAGTGAATAATGAGCAGTTCTTC. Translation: CASTEGLAGVNNEQFF.

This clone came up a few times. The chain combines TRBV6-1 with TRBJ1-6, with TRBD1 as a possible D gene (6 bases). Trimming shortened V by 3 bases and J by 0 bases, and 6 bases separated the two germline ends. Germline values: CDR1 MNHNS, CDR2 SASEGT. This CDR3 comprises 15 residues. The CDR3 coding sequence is TGTGCCAGCAGTGACAGGGGCTCCTATAATTCACCCCTCCACTTT. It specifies CASSDRGSYNSPLHF.

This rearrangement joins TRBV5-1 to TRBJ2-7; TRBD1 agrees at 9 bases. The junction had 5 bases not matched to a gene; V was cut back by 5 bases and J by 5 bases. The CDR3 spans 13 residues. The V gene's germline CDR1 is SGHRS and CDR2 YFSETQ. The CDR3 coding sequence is TGCGCCAGCAGTCTACAGGGGGCTGACGAGCAGTACTTC. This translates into CASSLQGADEQYF. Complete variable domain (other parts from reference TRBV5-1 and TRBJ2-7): KAGVTQTPRYLIKTRGQQVTLSCSPISGHRSVSWYQQTPGQGLQFLFEYFSETQRNKGNFPGRFSGRQFSNSRSEMNVSTLELGDSALYLCASSLQGADEQYFGPGTRLTVT.

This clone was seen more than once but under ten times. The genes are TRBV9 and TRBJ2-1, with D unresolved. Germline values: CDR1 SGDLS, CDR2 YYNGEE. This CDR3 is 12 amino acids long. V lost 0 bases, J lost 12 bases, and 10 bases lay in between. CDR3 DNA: TGTGCCAGCAGCGTAGAAGCGTCAGGGCAGTTCTTC. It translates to CASSVEASGQFF.

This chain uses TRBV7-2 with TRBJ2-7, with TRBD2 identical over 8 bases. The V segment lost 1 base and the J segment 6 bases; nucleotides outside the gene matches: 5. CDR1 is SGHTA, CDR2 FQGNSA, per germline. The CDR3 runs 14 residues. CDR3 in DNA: TGTGCCAGCAGCTTAGTTGCGGGAGGCTCCGAGCAGTACTTC. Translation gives CASSLVAGGSEQYF.

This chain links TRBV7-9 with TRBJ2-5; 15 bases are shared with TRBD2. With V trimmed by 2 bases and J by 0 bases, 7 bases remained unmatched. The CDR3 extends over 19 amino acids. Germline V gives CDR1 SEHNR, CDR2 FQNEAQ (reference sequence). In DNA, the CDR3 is TGTGCCAGCAGCTTAAGGAGGACTAGCGGGAGGGCCGACCAAGAGACCCAGTACTTC. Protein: CASSLRRTSGRADQETQYF.

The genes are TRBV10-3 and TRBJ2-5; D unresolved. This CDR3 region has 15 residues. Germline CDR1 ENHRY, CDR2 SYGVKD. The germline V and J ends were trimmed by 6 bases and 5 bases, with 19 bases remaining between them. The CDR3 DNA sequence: TGTGCCATCAGCGCCCCGACCCCCCTGGGCGAGACCCAGTACTTC. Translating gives CAISAPTPLGETQYF.

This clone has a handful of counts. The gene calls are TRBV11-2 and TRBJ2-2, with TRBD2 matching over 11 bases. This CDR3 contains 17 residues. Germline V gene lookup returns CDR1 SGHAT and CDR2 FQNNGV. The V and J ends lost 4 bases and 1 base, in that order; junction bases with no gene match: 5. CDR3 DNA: TGTGCCAGCAGCTCAAGGGGACTAGCGGAGAACACCGGGGAGCTGTTTTTT. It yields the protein CASSSRGLAENTGELFF.